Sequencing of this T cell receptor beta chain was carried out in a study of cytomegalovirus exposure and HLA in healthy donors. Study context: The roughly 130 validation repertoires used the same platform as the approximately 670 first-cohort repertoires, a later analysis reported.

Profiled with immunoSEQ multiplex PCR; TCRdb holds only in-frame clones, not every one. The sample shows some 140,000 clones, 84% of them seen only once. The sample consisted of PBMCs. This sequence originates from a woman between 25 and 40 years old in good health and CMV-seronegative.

CDR3 DNA: TGTGCCAGCAGCCAAGTTCCTAGAGATGAAGCTTTCTTT. It specifies CASSQVPRDEAFF. The chain is built from TRBV4-2 and TRBJ1-1; unclear D gene. CDR1 LGHNA and CDR2 YNFKEQ come from the germline V gene. With 1 base removed from V and 7 bases from J, the gap between germline ends came to 10 bases. The CDR3 extends over 13 amino acids.